The 20 T cell receptor beta chains given below trace back to one sample, sequenced in a study of blood T cells in healthy people across ages. The authors ran a second PCR of roughly 7 to 11 cycles using a sample-barcoded 5' primer and a J-beta primer mix. MiXCR, applied by TCRdb to the 5' RACE reads, yields one record per CDR3 protein. The sample lists 1.5 million or so distinct CDR3 sequences, 42% seen once, with more than 4% in the top ten. Specimen: blood. The receptors derive from a woman aged 18-35 years in good health.

V is TRBV4-3 and J is TRBJ2-1, with D possibly being TRBD2 (6 bases). Germline CDR1 reads LGHNA; CDR2 reads YSLEER. The CDR3 spans 13 residues. The V gene lost 3 bases and the J gene lost 10 bases, with 13 bases spanning the gap. Here the CDR3 reads CASSQITGVEQFF. DNA for the CDR3: TGCGCCAGCAGCCAGATCACGGGAGTGGAGCAGTTCTTC.

At least ten counts were recorded for this clonotype. The CDR3 nucleotides read TGCAGTGCTAAAGAACTCGGCTATAATTCACCCCTCCACTTT. Amino acids: CSAKELGYNSPLHF. The gene calls are TRBV20-1 and TRBJ1-6; no clear D. This CDR3 is 14 amino acids long. V was clipped by 4 bases and J by 3 bases, with 10 bases between them. CDR1 DFQATT and CDR2 SNEGSKA come from the germline V gene (reference sequence).

DNA for the CDR3: TGTGCCAGCAGTTTGGGGCGGGGACCCTCCTACAATGAGCAGTTCTTC. Amino acids: CASSLGRGPSYNEQFF. The V and J genes are TRBV12-3 or TRBV12-4 and TRBJ2-1, with a weak D call TRBD2 (6 bases). The length of the CDR3 is 16 residues. V dropped 3 bases and J dropped 0 bases, with 12 bases sitting between them.

This clonotype was seen a handful of times. This chain links TRBV27 with TRBJ1-2; 9 positions agree with TRBD1. CDR1 and CDR2 from the germline V gene are MNHEY and SMNVEV (reference sequence). This CDR3 contains 14 residues. With 8 bases clipped from V and 8 bases from J, the junction kept 12 bases outside the gene matches. CDR3 in DNA: TGTGCCAGCTCAAAACAGGGGGCCCCGACGGGCTACACCTTC. It specifies CASSKQGAPTGYTF.

The chain carries TRBV13 and TRBJ1-1, with TRBD1 matching over 7 bases. The CDR3 length is 15 residues. Looked up from germline, CDR1 is PRHDT and CDR2 is FYEKMQ (reference sequence). With 5 bases clipped from V and 5 bases from J, the junction kept 11 bases outside the gene matches. CDR3 coding DNA: TGTGCCAGCAGCCCGACTACAGGGGCGCGTACTGAAGCTTTCTTT. Its protein product is CASSPTTGARTEAFF.

Only a few counts were recorded for this clonotype. V and J are TRBV18 and TRBJ1-2; 7 nucleotides match TRBD1. CDR1 and CDR2 from the germline V gene are KGHSH and LQKENI. The CDR3 has 15 residues. Germline trimming cut 3 bases from V and 0 bases from J; bases unmatched to any gene: 4. The CDR3 DNA sequence: TGTGCCAGCTCACCCGGACAGGCAGCTAACTATGGCTACACCTTC. This codes for CASSPGQAANYGYTF.

This clonotype was observed a handful of times. This sequence joins TRBV4-3 and TRBJ1-6; 7 bases map to TRBD1. This CDR3 region has 18 residues. Germline CDR1 reads LGHNA; CDR2 reads YSLEER. Trimming cost V 1 base and J 3 bases; bases outside gene matches: 9. In DNA, the CDR3 is TGCGCCAGCAGCCAAGGATACCGGGACAGCCTCTATAATTCACCCCTCCACTTT. Translated, it gives CASSQGYRDSLYNSPLHF.

Concerning this clonotype: Compared with germline, one end of the junction differs, possibly owing to a read error. The chain is built from TRBV19 and TRBJ1-2; D remains ambiguous. The germline V gene encodes CDR1 LNHDA and CDR2 SQIVND (reference sequence). The CDR3 has 16 residues. CDR3 DNA sequence: TGCGCCAGTAGTGCCTCCGTACGGCAAAACTTCTATGGCTACACCTTC. Its translation is CASSASVRQNFYGYTF.

In regard to this clonotype: A read error is possible here, since a much larger clone lies one base away. The chain recombines TRBV27 with TRBJ2-4, with TRBD1 matching over 7 bases. The CDR3 covers 12 residues. With 6 bases clipped from V and 15 bases from J, the junction kept 11 bases outside the gene matches. Germline lookup yields CDR1 MNHEY and CDR2 SMNVEV (reference sequence). CDR3 sequence (DNA): TGTGCCAGCAGAACCTACAGGGGCGAGCGGTACTTC. Its protein product is CASRTYRGERYF.

V gene TRBV5-1 combines with J gene TRBJ2-4; 9 nucleotides agree with TRBD1. The length of the CDR3 is 17 residues. Unmatched junction bases numbered 11, after V lost 1 base and J lost 6 bases. Germline CDR1 is SGHRS and CDR2 is YFSETQ. The DNA of the CDR3 is TGCGCCAGCAGCTTGTTACAGGGGACAGGGACAACAAACATTCAGTACTTC. Protein product: CASSLLQGTGTTNIQYF.

The gene calls are TRBV27 and TRBJ2-5; D is uncertain. V shed 5 bases and J shed 3 bases, with 10 bases lying between them. Germline V gene sequence: CDR1 MNHEY, CDR2 SMNVEV (reference sequence). CDR3 length equals 13 residues. DNA for the CDR3: TGTGCCAGCAGTCTCCTGGGAAAAGAGACCCAGTACTTC. Residues: CASSLLGKETQYF.

This clonotype was seen just once. The chain links TRBV7-9 to TRBJ1-1, with TRBD1 as a possible D gene (6 bases). The CDR3 has 16 amino acids. The V end was cut by 5 bases, the J end by 0 bases, with 16 bases between. Germline V gene lookup returns CDR1 SEHNR and CDR2 FQNEAQ (reference sequence). CDR3 sequence (DNA): TGTGCCAGCAGCCCAGAACGAACAGGGATGAACACTGAAGCTTTCTTT. The encoded protein is CASSPERTGMNTEAFF.

In this sample, this clonotype turned up a few times. This may come from a read error, since a much larger clone is one base off. V usage is TRBV3-1 and J usage is TRBJ2-3; D gene unclear. Germline V gene sequence: CDR1 LGHDT, CDR2 YNNKEL (reference sequence). V lost 3 bases and J lost 6, with 7 bases in between. The CDR3 extends over 12 amino acids. The CDR3 DNA reads as TGTGCCAGCAGCCACGGCTCGGATACGCAGTATTTT. Residues: CASSHGSDTQYF.

CDR3 amino acids: CASSRTGLDYGYTF. CDR3 coding DNA: TGTGCCAGCAGCCGGACAGGGTTGGACTATGGCTACACCTTC. V gene TRBV7-9 combines with J gene TRBJ1-2; 8 nucleotides line up with TRBD1. Losses at the gene ends were 5 bases for V and 3 bases for J; bases not matched to a gene: 5. CDR3 length: 14 amino acids. Germline CDR1 reads SEHNR; CDR2 reads FQNEAQ (reference sequence).

Of note for this clonotype: At one end the junction does not follow the germline gene, possibly because of a read error. This chain links TRBV9 with TRBJ2-3; D perhaps matches TRBD2 (5 bases). The CDR3 is 15 residues long. Germline lookup yields CDR1 SGDLS and CDR2 YYNGEE. The CDR3 DNA reads TGTGCCAGCAGCGTAAGCGGAGCAAGCACAGATGCGCAGTATTTT. Its translation: CASSVSGASTDAQYF.

This clonotype was detected only a few times. The genes are TRBV6-1 and TRBJ2-7; no definite D call. With 1 base removed from V and 5 bases from J, the gap between germline ends came to 9 bases. The CDR3 runs to 13 residues. Per germline, CDR1 MNHNS and CDR2 SASEGT. The CDR3 nucleotides read TGTGCCAGCAGTGAAGGGACCCTAAACGAGCAGTACTTC. It yields the protein CASSEGTLNEQYF.

The chain is built from TRBV5-1 and TRBJ1-4; 10 bases map to TRBD1. Germline trimming cut 4 bases from V and 6 bases from J; bases unmatched to any gene: 9. CDR3 size: 16 residues. Germline CDR1 reads SGHRS; CDR2 reads YFSETQ. CDR3: CASSRRQGASYEKLFF. Here the CDR3 DNA reads TGCGCCAGCAGCCGTCGACAGGGGGCCTCTTATGAAAAACTGTTTTTT.

J is TRBJ2-3 and V is TRBV4-3, with 9 bases lining up with TRBD2. V shed 0 bases, J shed 4 bases, and the junction held 11 bases outside the gene matches. This CDR3 has 18 amino acids. Germline assignment: CDR1 LGHNA and CDR2 YSLEER. The CDR3 spells CASSQDDLAGLGADTQYF. The DNA of the CDR3 is TGCGCCAGCAGCCAAGATGACCTAGCGGGATTGGGGGCAGATACGCAGTATTTT.

V and J are TRBV6-5 and TRBJ2-1, with TRBD2 as a possible D gene (5 bases). Per germline, CDR1 MNHEY and CDR2 SVGAGI. V was cut by 8 bases and J by 7 bases, with 15 bases left in between. The CDR3 spans 13 residues. The CDR3 is CASCTGPGNEQFF. CDR3 DNA sequence: TGTGCCAGCTGTACCGGCCCGGGAAATGAGCAGTTCTTC.

This clonotype was counted between two and nine times. The chain links TRBV10-2 to TRBJ2-6; D perhaps matches TRBD2 (5 bases). The V gene lost 2 bases and the J gene lost 2 bases, with 19 bases spanning the gap. The germline V gene has CDR1 WSHSY and CDR2 SAAADI. This CDR3 comprises 19 residues. For the CDR3, the DNA is TGCGCCAGCAGTGAGATGTCAGGAATTCTCGGGGCTGGGGCCAACGTCCTGACTTTC. Its translation: CASSEMSGILGAGANVLTF.